This T cell receptor beta chain appears in the sequencing data of a study of graft-versus-host responses after intestinal transplantation. About the research overall: Induction using anti-thymocyte globulin, followed by tacrolimus and steroids for two to three years, was given to all recipients.

Clones were sequenced by immunoSEQ multiplex PCR, and TCRdb holds only the in-frame ones, with some missing. Seen here are about 94,000 clones, more than 85% observed once, and the top ten hold about 0.45%. V lost 2 bases and J lost 0, with 8 bases in between. The CDR3 extends over 15 amino acids. Germline assignment: CDR1 KGHSH and CDR2 LQKENI. As for this clone: Antigen specificity is unknown.

This clonotype originated in a human donor who received an intestinal transplant. The rearrangement links TRBV18 to TRBJ1-3, with a tentative D call TRBD1 (6 bases). Material: unstimulated CD8+ T cells sorted from spleen or lymph node cells, obtained before intestinal transplant. CDR3 protein: CASSPGGLSGNTIYF. The CDR3 DNA sequence: TGTGCCAGCTCACCAGGGGGCCTCTCTGGAAACACCATATATTTT.